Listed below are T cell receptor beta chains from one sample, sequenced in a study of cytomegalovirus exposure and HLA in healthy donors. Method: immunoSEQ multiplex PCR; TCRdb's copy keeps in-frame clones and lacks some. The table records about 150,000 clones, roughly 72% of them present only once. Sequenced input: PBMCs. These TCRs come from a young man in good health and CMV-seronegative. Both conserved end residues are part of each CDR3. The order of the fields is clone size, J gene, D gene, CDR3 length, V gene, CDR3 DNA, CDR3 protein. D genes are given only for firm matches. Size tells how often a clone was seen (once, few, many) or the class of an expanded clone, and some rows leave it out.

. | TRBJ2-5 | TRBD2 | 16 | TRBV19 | TGTGCCAGTAGTATAGAGGCTAGCGGGGAATCGGAGACCCAGTACTTC | CASSIEASGESETQYF
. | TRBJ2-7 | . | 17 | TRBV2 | TGTGCCAGCAGTGAAGCGGCCGCGGGACGGGAAACCTACGAGCAGTACTTC | CASSEAAAGRETYEQYF
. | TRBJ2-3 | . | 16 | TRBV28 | TGTGCCAGCAGTTGGACTAGACAGGGGAGGACAGATACGCAGTATTTT | CASSWTRQGRTDTQYF
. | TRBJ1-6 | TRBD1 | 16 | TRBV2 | TGTGCCAGCAGCCTTAATACAGGGGGTAATAATTCACCCCTCCACTTT | CASSLNTGGNNSPLHF
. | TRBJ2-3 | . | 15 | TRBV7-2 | TGTGCCAGCAGCTTGGGGGGGACATTCACAGATACGCAGTATTTT | CASSLGGTFTDTQYF
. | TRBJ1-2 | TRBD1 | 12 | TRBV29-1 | TGCAGCGTCGCCAAGGACAGGGACGGCTACACCTTC | CSVAKDRDGYTF
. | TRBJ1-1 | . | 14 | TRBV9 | TGTGCCAGCAGCGTAGGAAGGGGTGAGACTGAAGCTTTCTTT | CASSVGRGETEAFF
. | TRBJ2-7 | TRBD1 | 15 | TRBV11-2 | TGTGCCAGCAGCCGGGGACAGGGGGCGTACGACGAGCAGTACTTC | CASSRGQGAYDEQYF
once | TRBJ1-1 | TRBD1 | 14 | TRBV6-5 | TGTGCCAGCAGCCAAGGAGGGGGCCGGACTGAAGCTTTCTTT | CASSQGGGRTEAFF
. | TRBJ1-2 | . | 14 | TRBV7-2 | TGTGCCAGCAGCTCGTCCCAGGGAAGATTTGGCTACCCCTTC | CASSSSQGRFGYPF
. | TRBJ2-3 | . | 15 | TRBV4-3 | TGCGCCAGCAGCCAAGATTTCGGGGGCACAGATACGCAGTATTTT | CASSQDFGGTDTQYF
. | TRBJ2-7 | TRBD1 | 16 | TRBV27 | TGTGCCAGCAATAAAGGGACAGGGGGCTTGTACTACGAGCAGTACTTC | CASNKGTGGLYYEQYF
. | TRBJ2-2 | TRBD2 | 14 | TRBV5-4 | TGTGCCAGCAGCCCGGGACTAAACACCGGGGAGCTGTTTTTT | CASSPGLNTGELFF
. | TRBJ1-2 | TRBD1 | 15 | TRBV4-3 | TGCGCCAGCAGCCATGGACAGGGCCTCATCTATGGCTACACCTTC | CASSHGQGLIYGYTF
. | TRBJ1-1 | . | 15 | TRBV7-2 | TGTGCCAGCAGCTTAGGGGCAGGGGCTGAACGTTCAGCTTTCTTT | CASSLGAGAERSAFF
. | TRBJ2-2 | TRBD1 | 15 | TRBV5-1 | TGCGCCAGCAGCGCACAGGGGATAGGCACCGGGGAGCTGTTTTTT | CASSAQGIGTGELFF
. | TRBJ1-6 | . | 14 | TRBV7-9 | TGTGCCAGCAGCCAAGACGGGTGGAATTCACCCCTCCACTTT | CASSQDGWNSPLHF
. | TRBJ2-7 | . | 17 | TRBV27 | TGTGCCAGCAGTTTATCAAGACACGGACAGCCACCCTACGAGCAGTACTTC | CASSLSRHGQPPYEQYF
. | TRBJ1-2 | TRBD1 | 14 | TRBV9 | TGTGCCAGCAGCGCAGGGACAGGCCCCTATGGCTACACCTTC | CASSAGTGPYGYTF
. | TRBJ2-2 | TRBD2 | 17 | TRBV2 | TGTGCCAGCAGCCGGACTAGCGGGGGGACTAACACCGGGGAGCTGTTTTTT | CASSRTSGGTNTGELFF
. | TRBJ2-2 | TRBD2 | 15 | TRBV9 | TGTGCCAGCAGCGTCGGGGGGGATAGCACCGGGGAGCTGTTTTTT | CASSVGGDSTGELFF
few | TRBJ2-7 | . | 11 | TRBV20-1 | TGCAGTGCTAGACTGGGCGCCGAGCAGTACTTC | CSARLGAEQYF
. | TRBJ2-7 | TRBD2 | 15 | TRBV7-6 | TGTGCCAGCAGCGAGGGCCGGGGGGTTGCCTACGAGCAGTACTTC | CASSEGRGVAYEQYF
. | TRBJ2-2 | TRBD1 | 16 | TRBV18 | TGTGCCAGCTCAACGAAATCGACAGGGGGCACCGGGGAGCTGTTTTTT | CASSTKSTGGTGELFF
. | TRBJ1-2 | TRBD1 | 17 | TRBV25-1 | TGTGCCAGCAGTGTCCCTGGACAGGGAGGGACTATGGATGGCTACACCTTC | CASSVPGQGGTMDGYTF
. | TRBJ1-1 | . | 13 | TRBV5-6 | TGTGCCAGCAGCTTGTTTATGAACACTGAAGCTTTCTTT | CASSLFMNTEAFF
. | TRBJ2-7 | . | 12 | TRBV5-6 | TGTGCCAGCAGCTTGACAGCCTACGAGCAGTACTTC | CASSLTAYEQYF
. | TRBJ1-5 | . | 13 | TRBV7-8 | TGTGCCAGCAGCTTCGGGATCAATCAGCCCCAGCATTTT | CASSFGINQPQHF
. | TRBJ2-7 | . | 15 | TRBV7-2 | TGTGCCAGCAGCTTAGTCCAGGGGAGCTCCTACGAGCAGTACTTC | CASSLVQGSSYEQYF
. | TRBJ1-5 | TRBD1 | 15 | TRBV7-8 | TGTGCCAGCAGCTTAAGGACAGGGGGCAATCAGCCCCAGCATTTT | CASSLRTGGNQPQHF
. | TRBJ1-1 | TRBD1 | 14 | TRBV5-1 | TGCGCCAGCAGCTGGGGACAGGGAGGGACTGAAGCTTTCTTT | CASSWGQGGTEAFF
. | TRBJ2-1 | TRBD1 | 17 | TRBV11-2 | TGTGCCAGCAGCTCTGACAGGGGTCCCACGTACCACAATGAGCAGTTCTTC | CASSSDRGPTYHNEQFF